This T cell receptor beta chain was captured in a study of blood T cell repertoires in COVID-19. Turning to the study itself: Nucleic acid was either cDNA or gDNA, and it came from T cells, B-cell-depleted T cells, or PBMCs.

Seattle patients were enrolled while actively infected and followed longitudinally. The data were produced by immunoSEQ multiplex PCR, yet TCRdb's version contains in-frame clones alone and is incomplete. The table records 100,000 to 150,000 clones, roughly 90% of them present only once. This CDR3 has 14 amino acids. V was clipped by 5 bases and J by 0 bases, with 9 bases between them. CDR1 is SGHNT and CDR2 is YENEEA in the germline V gene. Material: peripheral blood. This receptor was identified in a man aged 55 to 70 with COVID-19, enrolled during active disease. The V gene is TRBV11-3, the J gene TRBJ2-3, with TRBD2 as a possible D gene (7 bases). The CDR3 spells CASSRGGSTDTQYF. The CDR3 coding sequence is TGTGCCAGCAGCCGCGGGGGCAGCACAGATACGCAGTATTTT.